These 14 T cell receptor beta chains originate from one sample sequenced in a study of human T cells and chemical hapten exposure. Time point described: pre-sensitization, week 0. Treatment defined: therapeutic diphenylcyclopropenone sensitization with weekly scalp DPC. TCRdb analysed the RACE reads with MiXCR anew, one entry per CDR3 protein. Here the sample spans 99,000 or so distinct CDR3 sequences, approximately 10% being singletons. The sample in question was whole blood, obtained in connection with sensitization to the hapten diphenylcyclopropenone (DPC). Source of these receptors: a woman aged 60-75 years with alopecia areata. Some clones in this sample may be carry-over from other donors' samples.

The chain uses TRBV3-1 and TRBJ2-3; 7 bases line up with TRBD2. This CDR3 has 14 residues. Trimming took 0 bases from V and 4 from J; bases not matched to a gene: 1. The germline V gene has CDR1 LGHDT and CDR2 YNNKEL (reference sequence). DNA for the CDR3: TGTGCCAGCAGCCAAGATACTAGCGCAGATACGCAGTATTTT. Its protein is CASSQDTSADTQYF.

V and J are TRBV28 and TRBJ1-1, with 7 bases that match TRBD1. From germline, CDR1 is MDHEN and CDR2 SYDVKM. The CDR3 length is 15 residues. With 5 bases clipped from V and 4 bases from J, the junction kept 10 bases outside the gene matches. The CDR3 DNA reads TGTGCCAGCAGTCTCCCCCAGGGGGACGGCACTGAAGCTTTCTTT. This gives the protein CASSLPQGDGTEAFF.

This clonotype has a handful of counts. This chain links TRBV29-1 with TRBJ2-7; D is unclear. CDR3 size: 11 residues. Germline assignment: CDR1 SQVTM and CDR2 ANQGSEA. With 8 bases removed from V and 10 bases from J, the gap between germline ends came to 18 bases. The CDR3 DNA sequence: TGCAGCTTCATGCGGACCGGCACCCAGTACTTC. It codes for CSFMRTGTQYF.

Many counts were recorded for this clonotype. The chain has TRBV10-3 and TRBJ1-1; D may be TRBD1 (5 bases). The CDR3 consists of 11 residues. Trimming shortened V by 4 bases and J by 10 bases, and 10 bases separated the two germline ends. Per germline, CDR1 ENHRY and CDR2 SYGVKD. The CDR3 region is CAISGGDRAFF. The CDR3 DNA sequence: TGTGCCATCAGTGGGGGGGACCGAGCTTTCTTT.

Only a few counts were recorded for this clonotype. This sequence joins TRBV18 and TRBJ1-5; the D gene is possibly TRBD1 (5 bases). The germline V and J ends were trimmed by 4 bases and 9 bases, with 13 bases remaining between them. Germline V lookup: CDR1 KGHSH, CDR2 LQKENI. The CDR3 loop spans 13 amino acids. The CDR3 here is CASSLGTDGPQHF. The CDR3 bases are TGTGCCAGCTCACTGGGGACCGACGGGCCCCAGCATTTT. Full variable domain (outside the CDR3, taken from reference TRBV18 and TRBJ1-5): NAGVMQNPRHLVRRRGQEARLRCSPMKGHSHVYWYRQLPEEGLKFMVYLQKENIIDESGMPKERFSAEFPKEGPSILRIQQVVRGDSAAYFCASSLGTDGPQHFGDGTRLSIL.

The chain links TRBV6-6 to TRBJ2-1; D is undetermined. CDR1 and CDR2 (germline): MNHNY, SVGAGI (reference sequence). The CDR3 spans 15 residues. V lost 5 bases, J lost 0 bases, and 11 bases lay in between. The DNA for the CDR3 is TGTGCCAGCAGTCACGGGTCGGGCTCCTACAATGAGCAGTTCTTC. Its translation: CASSHGSGSYNEQFF.

This clonotype was counted many times. V and J are TRBV30 and TRBJ2-2; 10 positions agree with TRBD1. J gave up 6 bases and V 3 bases, and 7 bases lay outside the gene matches. CDR3 length: 15 residues. Germline V gene sequence: CDR1 GTSNPN, CDR2 SVGIG (reference sequence). CDR3 nucleotide sequence: TGTGCCTGGAGGCGACAGGGGGCGAGGGCCGGGGAGCTGTTTTTT. Encoded protein: CAWRRQGARAGELFF.

The table lists this clonotype with many counts. The chain uses TRBV19 and TRBJ1-1; D is possibly TRBD1 (5 bases). Germline CDR1 LNHDA, CDR2 SQIVND (reference sequence). The CDR3 is made up of 16 amino acids. V was cut by 6 bases and J by 2 bases, with 19 bases left in between. For the CDR3, the DNA is TGTGCCAGTAGCCTCAGGCCCGGGAGGGGAAACACTGAAGCTTTCTTT. This gives the protein CASSLRPGRGNTEAFF.

The chain has TRBV12-3 or TRBV12-4 and TRBJ2-2; TRBD1 or TRBD2 may be the D gene (5 bases each). V lost 6 bases to trimming and J lost 7 bases, with 21 bases between them. The CDR3 runs 16 residues. CDR3 sequence: CASSLGTLGVGGELFF. For the CDR3, the DNA is TGTGCCAGCAGCCTAGGGACCCTCGGGGTTGGCGGGGAGCTGTTTTTT.

The chain joins TRBV10-3 to TRBJ2-2; 10 nucleotides line up with TRBD1. After removal of 6 bases from V and 5 bases from J, the junction contained 9 bases not matched to a gene. The CDR3 is 16 amino acids. Germline CDR1 reads ENHRY; CDR2 reads SYGVKD. CDR3 coding DNA: TGTGCCATCAGGAATGCCGGGACAGGGGTAACCGGGGAGCTGTTTTTT. It yields the protein CAIRNAGTGVTGELFF.

This clonotype turned up a few times. This chain uses TRBV25-1 with TRBJ1-2; TRBD1 aligns across 10 bases. CDR1 and CDR2 from the germline V gene are MGHDK and SYGVNS. V lost 3 bases and J lost 1; bases outside the gene matches: 8. This CDR3 region has 17 residues. CDR3 nucleotides: TGTGCCAGCAGTGATGTACTCGGGACAGGGGTTAACTATGGCTACACCTTC. Its translation: CASSDVLGTGVNYGYTF.

J is TRBJ2-3 and V is TRBV5-1; 8 bases are a match to TRBD2. The CDR3 extends over 16 amino acids. CDR1 is SGHRS and CDR2 is YFSETQ in the germline V gene. V was pared by 1 base and J by 2 bases, with 6 bases of the junction left unmatched. The CDR3 loop is CASSLKRGGPTDTQYF. The CDR3 nucleotides are TGCGCCAGCAGCTTGAAACGGGGGGGCCCCACAGATACGCAGTATTTT.

This clonotype was observed at least ten times. V usage is TRBV14 and J usage is TRBJ1-6, with TRBD1 matching over 7 bases. The CDR3 covers 13 residues. Germline-derived CDR1 and CDR2 are SGHDN and FVKESK. V trimming: 7 bases; J trimming: 6 bases; junction bases outside the gene matches: 3. This CDR3 reads CASNPGGNSPLHF. The CDR3 nucleotides are TGTGCCAGCAATCCAGGGGGTAATTCACCCCTCCACTTT.

This clonotype was counted at least ten times. V gene TRBV25-1 combines with J gene TRBJ2-2; 7 bases match TRBD1. The length of the CDR3 is 16 residues. The V gene's germline CDR1 is MGHDK and CDR2 SYGVNS. Unmatched junction bases numbered 9, after V lost 4 bases and J lost 4 bases. CDR3 sequence (DNA): TGTGCCAGCAGTGCACCGACAGGGTTGGTCACCGGGGAGCTGTTTTTT. Residues: CASSAPTGLVTGELFF.